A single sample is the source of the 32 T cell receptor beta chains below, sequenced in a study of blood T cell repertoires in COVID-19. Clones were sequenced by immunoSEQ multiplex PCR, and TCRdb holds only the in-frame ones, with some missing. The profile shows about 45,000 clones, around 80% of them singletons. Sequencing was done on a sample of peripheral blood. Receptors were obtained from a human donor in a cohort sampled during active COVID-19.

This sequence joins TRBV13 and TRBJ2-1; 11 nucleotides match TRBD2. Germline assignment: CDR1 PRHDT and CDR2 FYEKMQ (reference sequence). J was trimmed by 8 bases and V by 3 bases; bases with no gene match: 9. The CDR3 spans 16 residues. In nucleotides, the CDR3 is TGTGCCAGCAGCTTTTCATTGGGACTAGCGGCCCATGAGCAGTTCTTC. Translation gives CASSFSLGLAAHEQFF.

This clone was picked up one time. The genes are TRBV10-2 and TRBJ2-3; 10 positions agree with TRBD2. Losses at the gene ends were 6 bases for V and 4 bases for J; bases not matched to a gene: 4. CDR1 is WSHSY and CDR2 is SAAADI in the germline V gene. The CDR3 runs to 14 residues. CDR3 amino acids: CASRPGLASDTQYF. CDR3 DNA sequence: TGCGCCAGCAGACCGGGACTAGCGTCAGATACGCAGTATTTT.

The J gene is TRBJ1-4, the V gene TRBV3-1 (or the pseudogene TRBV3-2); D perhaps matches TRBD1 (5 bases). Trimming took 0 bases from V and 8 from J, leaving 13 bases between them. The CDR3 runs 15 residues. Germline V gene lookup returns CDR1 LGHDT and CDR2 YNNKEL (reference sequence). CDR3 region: CASSQEGPAREKLFF. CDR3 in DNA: TGTGCCAGCAGCCAAGAGGGGCCCGCTCGGGAAAAACTGTTTTTT.

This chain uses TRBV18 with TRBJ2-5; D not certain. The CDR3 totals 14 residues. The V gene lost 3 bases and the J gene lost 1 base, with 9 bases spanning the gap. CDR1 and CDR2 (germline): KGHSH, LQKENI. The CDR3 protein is CASSPGATQETQYF. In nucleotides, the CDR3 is TGTGCCAGCTCACCGGGCGCTACCCAAGAGACCCAGTACTTC.

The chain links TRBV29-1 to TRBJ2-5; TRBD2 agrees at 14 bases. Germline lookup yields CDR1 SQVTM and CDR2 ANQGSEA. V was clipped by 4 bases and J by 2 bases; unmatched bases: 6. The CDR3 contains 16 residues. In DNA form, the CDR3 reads TGCAGCGTTGGGGGGACTAGCGGGGGTCTTCAAGAGACCCAGTACTTC. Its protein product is CSVGGTSGGLQETQYF.

CDR3 sequence (DNA): TGCAGCGTTGAATCCGGGGTTGGAAACACCATATATTTT. Translating it yields CSVESGVGNTIYF. The J gene is TRBJ1-3, the V gene TRBV29-1; D not resolved. The germline gives CDR1 SQVTM, CDR2 ANQGSEA. The CDR3 runs to 13 residues. Trimming took off 2 bases at V and 3 bases at J, with 8 bases between the two ends.

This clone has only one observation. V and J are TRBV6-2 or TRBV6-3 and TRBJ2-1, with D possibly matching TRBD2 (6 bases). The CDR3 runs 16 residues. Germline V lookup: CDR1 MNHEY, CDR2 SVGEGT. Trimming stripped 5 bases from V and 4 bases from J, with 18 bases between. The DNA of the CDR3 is TGTGCCAGCAGTAAAACCACTAGCCCACCTTACAATGAGCAGTTCTTC. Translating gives CASSKTTSPPYNEQFF.

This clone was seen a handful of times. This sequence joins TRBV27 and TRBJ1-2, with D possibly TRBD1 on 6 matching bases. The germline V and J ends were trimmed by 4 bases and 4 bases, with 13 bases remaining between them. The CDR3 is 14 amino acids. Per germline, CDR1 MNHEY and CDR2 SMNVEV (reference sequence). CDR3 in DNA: TGTGCCAGCAGTTCGGTCAGGGGAAGCTATGGCTACACCTTC. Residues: CASSSVRGSYGYTF.

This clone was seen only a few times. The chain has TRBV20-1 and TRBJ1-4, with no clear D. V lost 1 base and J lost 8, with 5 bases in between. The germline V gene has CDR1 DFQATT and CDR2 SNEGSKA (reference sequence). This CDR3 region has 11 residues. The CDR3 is CSARGREKLFF. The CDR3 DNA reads TGCAGTGCTAGAGGCCGGGAAAAACTGTTTTTT.

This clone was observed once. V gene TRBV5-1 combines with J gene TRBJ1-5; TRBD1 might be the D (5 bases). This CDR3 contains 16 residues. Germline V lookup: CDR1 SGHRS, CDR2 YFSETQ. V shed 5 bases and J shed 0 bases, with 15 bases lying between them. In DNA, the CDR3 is TGCGCCAGCAGTGAAACGGGGGATAATAGCAATCAGCCCCAGCATTTT. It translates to CASSETGDNSNQPQHF.

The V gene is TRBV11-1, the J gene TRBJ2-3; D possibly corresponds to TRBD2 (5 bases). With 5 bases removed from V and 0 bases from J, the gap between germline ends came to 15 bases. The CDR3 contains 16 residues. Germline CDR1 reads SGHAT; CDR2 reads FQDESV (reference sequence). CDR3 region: CASSLRTGISTDTQYF. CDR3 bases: TGTGCCAGCAGCCTCCGGACGGGGATAAGCACAGATACGCAGTATTTT.

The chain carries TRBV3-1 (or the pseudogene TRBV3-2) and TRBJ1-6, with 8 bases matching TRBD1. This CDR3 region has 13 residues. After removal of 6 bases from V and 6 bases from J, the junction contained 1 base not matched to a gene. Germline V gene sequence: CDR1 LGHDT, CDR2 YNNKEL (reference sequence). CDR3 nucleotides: TGTGCCAGCAGTGACAGGGGTAATTCACCCCTCCACTTT. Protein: CASSDRGNSPLHF.

The CDR3 sequence: CASSFTGLKNIQYF. The CDR3 DNA follows: TGTGCCAGCAGCTTTACAGGGCTGAAAAACATTCAGTACTTC. The chain carries TRBV5-6 and TRBJ2-4; tentative D call: TRBD1 (6 bases). Germline CDR1 reads SGHDT; CDR2 reads YYEEEE. Trimming removed 2 bases from V and 4 bases from J, with 10 bases in between. The length of the CDR3 is 14 residues.

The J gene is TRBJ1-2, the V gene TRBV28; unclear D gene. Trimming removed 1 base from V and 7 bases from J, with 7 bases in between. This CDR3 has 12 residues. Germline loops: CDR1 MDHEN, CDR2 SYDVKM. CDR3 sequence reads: CASSLYGSGYTF. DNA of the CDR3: TGTGCCAGCAGTTTATATGGCAGTGGCTACACCTTC.

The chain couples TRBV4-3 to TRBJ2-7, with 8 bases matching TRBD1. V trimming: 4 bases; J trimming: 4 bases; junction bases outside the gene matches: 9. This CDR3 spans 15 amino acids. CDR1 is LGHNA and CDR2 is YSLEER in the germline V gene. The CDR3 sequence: CASSPTRQGPYEQYF. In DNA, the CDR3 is TGCGCCAGCAGCCCTACTCGACAGGGGCCTTACGAGCAGTACTTC.

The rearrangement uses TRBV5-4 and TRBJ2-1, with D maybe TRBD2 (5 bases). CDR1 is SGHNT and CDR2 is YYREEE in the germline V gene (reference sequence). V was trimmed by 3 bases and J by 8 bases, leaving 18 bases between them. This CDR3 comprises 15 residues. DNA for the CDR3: TGTGCCAGCAGCTCGGGCGGGCCAGTGGTCGATGAGCAGTTCTTC. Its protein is CASSSGGPVVDEQFF.

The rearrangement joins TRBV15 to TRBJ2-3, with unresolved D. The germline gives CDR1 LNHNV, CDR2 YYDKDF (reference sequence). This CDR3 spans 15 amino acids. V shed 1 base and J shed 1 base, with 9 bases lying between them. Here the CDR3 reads CATSRVGSGTDTQYF. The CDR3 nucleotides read TGTGCCACCAGCAGAGTTGGTTCAGGCACAGATACGCAGTATTTT.

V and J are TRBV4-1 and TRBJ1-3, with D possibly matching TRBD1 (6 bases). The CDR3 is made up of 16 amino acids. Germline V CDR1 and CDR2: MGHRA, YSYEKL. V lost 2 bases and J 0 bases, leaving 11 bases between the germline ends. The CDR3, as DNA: TGCGCCAGCAGCCAACCGACAGGCCGCTCTGGAAACACCATATATTTT. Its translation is CASSQPTGRSGNTIYF.

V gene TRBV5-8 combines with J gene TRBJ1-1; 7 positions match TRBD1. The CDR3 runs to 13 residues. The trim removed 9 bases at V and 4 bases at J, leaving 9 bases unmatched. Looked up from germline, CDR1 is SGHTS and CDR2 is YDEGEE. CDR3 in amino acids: CAIDGDRVTEAFF. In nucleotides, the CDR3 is TGTGCCATCGATGGCGACAGGGTCACTGAAGCTTTCTTT.

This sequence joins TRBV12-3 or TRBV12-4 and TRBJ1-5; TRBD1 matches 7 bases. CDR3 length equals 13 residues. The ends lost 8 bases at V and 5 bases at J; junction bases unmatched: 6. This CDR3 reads CASVGTADQPQHF. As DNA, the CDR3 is TGTGCCAGCGTAGGGACAGCCGATCAGCCCCAGCATTTT.

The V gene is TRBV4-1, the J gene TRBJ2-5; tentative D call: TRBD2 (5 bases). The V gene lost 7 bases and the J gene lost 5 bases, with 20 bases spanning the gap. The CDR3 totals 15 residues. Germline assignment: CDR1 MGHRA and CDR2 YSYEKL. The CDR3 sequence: CASTSPGVGGETQYF. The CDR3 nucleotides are TGCGCCAGCACCTCTCCCGGGGTGGGTGGGGAGACCCAGTACTTC.

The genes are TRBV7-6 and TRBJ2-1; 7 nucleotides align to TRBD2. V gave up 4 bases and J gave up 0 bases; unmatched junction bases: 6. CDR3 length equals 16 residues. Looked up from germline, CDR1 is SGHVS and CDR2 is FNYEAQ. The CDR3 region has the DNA TGTGCCAGCAGCTGGGGGGGACGGAGCTCCTACAATGAGCAGTTCTTC. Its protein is CASSWGGRSSYNEQFF.

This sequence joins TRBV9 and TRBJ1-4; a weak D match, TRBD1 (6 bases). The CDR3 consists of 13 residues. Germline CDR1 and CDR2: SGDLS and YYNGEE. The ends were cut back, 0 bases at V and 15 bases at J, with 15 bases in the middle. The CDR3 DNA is TGTGCCAGCAGCGTAGAGCCGACAGGAAGGGTGTTTTTT. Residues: CASSVEPTGRVFF. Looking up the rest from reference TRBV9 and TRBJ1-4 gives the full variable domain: DSGVTQTPKHLITATGQRVTLRCSPRSGDLSVYWYQQSLDQGLQFLIQYYNGEERAKGNILERFSAQQFPDLHSELNLSSLELGDSALYFCASSVEPTGRVFFGSGTQLSVL.

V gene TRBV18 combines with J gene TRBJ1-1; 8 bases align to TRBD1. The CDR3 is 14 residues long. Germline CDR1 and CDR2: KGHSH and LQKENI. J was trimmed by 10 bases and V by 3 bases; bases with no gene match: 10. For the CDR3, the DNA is TGTGCCAGCTCACCCCTCCAGACAGGGGAGGGAGCTTTCTTT. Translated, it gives CASSPLQTGEGAFF.

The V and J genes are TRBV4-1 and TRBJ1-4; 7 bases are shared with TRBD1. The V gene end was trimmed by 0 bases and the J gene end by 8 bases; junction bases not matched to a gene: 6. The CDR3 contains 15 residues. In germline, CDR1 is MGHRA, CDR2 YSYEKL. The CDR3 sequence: CASSQDWAQGEKLFF. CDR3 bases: TGCGCCAGCAGCCAAGACTGGGCACAGGGGGAAAAACTGTTTTTT.

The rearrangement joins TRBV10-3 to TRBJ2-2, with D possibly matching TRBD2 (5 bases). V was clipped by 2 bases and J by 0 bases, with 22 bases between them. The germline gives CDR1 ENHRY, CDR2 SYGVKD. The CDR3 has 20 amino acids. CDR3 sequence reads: CAISEPKVLRGSSNTGELFF. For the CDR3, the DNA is TGTGCCATCAGTGAGCCGAAAGTATTACGGGGTTCTTCGAACACCGGGGAGCTGTTTTTT.

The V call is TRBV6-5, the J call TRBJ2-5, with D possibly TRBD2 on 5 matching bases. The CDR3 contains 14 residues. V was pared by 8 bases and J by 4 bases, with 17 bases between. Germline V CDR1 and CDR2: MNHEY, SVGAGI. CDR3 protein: CASRSGSFPETQYF. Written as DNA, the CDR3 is TGTGCCAGCCGGTCGGGGTCTTTTCCAGAGACCCAGTACTTC.

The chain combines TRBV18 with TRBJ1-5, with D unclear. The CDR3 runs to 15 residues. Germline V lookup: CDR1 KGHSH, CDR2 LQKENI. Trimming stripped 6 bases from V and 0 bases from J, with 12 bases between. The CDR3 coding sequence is TGTGCCAGCTCGGCGCTCGGGATTAGCAATCAGCCCCAGCATTTT. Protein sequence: CASSALGISNQPQHF.

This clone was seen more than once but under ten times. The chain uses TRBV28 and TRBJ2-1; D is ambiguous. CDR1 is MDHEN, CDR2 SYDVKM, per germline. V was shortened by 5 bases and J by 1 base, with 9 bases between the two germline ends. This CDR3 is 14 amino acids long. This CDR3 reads CASSPSGSYNEQFF. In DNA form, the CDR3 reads TGTGCCAGCAGTCCCTCCGGTTCCTACAATGAGCAGTTCTTC.

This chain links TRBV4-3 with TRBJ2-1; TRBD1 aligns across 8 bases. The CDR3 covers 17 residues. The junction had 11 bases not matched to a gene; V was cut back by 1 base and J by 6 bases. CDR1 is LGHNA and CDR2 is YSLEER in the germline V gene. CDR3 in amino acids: CASSQGTDRVGSNEQFF. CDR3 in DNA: TGCGCCAGCAGCCAAGGGACGGACAGGGTGGGGTCCAATGAGCAGTTCTTC.

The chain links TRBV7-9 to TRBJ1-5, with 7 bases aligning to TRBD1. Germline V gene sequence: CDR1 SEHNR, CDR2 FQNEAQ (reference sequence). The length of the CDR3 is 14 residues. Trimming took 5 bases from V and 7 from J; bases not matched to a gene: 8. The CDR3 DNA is TGTGCCAGCAGCCCAGACAGGGTAGAGCAGCCCCAGCATTTT. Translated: CASSPDRVEQPQHF. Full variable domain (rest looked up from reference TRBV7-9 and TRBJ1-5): DTGVSQNPRHKITKRGQNVTFRCDPISEHNRLYWYRQTLGQGPEFLTYFQNEAQLEKSRLLSDRFSAERPKGSFSTLEIQRTEQGDSAMYLCASSPDRVEQPQHFGDGTRLSIL.

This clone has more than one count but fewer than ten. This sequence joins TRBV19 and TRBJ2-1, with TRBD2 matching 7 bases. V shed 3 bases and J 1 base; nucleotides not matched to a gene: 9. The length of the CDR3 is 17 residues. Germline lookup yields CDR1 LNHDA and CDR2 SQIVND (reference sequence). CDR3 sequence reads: CASSMGRAQNSYNEQFF. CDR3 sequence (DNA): TGTGCCAGTAGTATGGGGAGGGCCCAAAATTCCTACAATGAGCAGTTCTTC.